This T cell receptor (beta chain) was retrieved from a study of blood T cell repertoires in COVID-19 (dated by TCRdb to 2020 to 2022). About the study as a whole: The collaborator samples originated in the United States, Italy and Spain and spanned the acute and convalescent phases of COVID-19. Nearly every sample came with metadata listing a de-identified subject ID, COVID-19 status, age in years and sex. The repertoires were released in a freely available public database meant as a resource for research on the immune response to SARS-CoV-2. HLA class I and class II types, where available, came from metadata supplied by the sample provider rather than from assay-based typing. The samples were drawn from two sources: the first 160 participants of the ongoing ImmuneRACE study, and approximately 1,300 subjects contributed by 6 global collaborators. The material from the prospective study consisted of cDNA or gDNA derived from T cells, B-cell-depleted T cells, or PBMCs. The dataset comprised deeply sampled blood TCRbeta repertoires from subjects exposed to, actively infected with, or recovered from COVID-19.

Comment on this clone: Its antigen specificity is not known. Within one base of it there is no much larger clone, and no base qualities were kept.

TCRbeta CDR3 regions were amplified from genomic DNA using the immunoSEQ Assay, a bias-controlled multiplex PCR. The published analysis was carried out like this. The number of nucleated cells in each sample was estimated from the amplification of reference gene primers within the assay. To quantify the absolute abundance of each unique TCRbeta CDR3 rearrangement, sequence reads were collapsed and filtered. For each sample, productive Simpson clonality was calculated as the square root of Simpson's diversity index across productive rearrangements. TCRdb's version of the immuneACCESS table is confined to in-frame rearrangements and falls short of the full clone set. An unresolved V gene accounts for under half of the shortfall where checked; the remainder is of unknown origin. That table furnishes V, J and clone size, whereas the DNA furnished D and trimming. For this sample the table gives roughly 290,000 clones, of which around 90% were detected only once. The ten largest make up around 1.7% of the sample.

Sequences LGHDT (CDR1) and YNNKEL (CDR2) are obtained from the germline V gene (reference sequence). The CDR3 covers 15 residues, taking in both the cysteine and the phenylalanine. The retained sequence is limited to the CDR3, 45 bases, with the frame set at the first base. The junction carries 9 bases between V and J, which are trimmed by 4 bases and 2 bases respectively. What the research found in general, with its limitations: How much clinical and demographic metadata was included differed by source and by participant, and the metadata was provided uncurated.

Participants in the prospective study were enrolled through a virtual design, were aged roughly 18 to 100 years, and lived in some 24 United States geographic areas. Cohort assignment in the prospective study relied on participant-reported clinical history from a screening survey and a study questionnaire. Mobile phlebotomists in the prospective study collected whole blood, serum and a nasopharyngeal or oropharyngeal swab from every participant. Over an approximately 2-month period, participants in the prospective study had the option of providing additional blood draws and questionnaires. Before DNA extraction, prospective study blood samples were shipped either frozen or at room temperature.

Material for sequencing was PBMCs or T cells enriched from blood (not recorded which). This receptor chain uses TRBV3-1 (or the pseudogene TRBV3-2) and TRBJ2-6, with TRBD1 as a weak D call on 5 bases. The sequence derives from a woman younger than 35 with acute COVID-19. The CDR3 protein: CASSRQQPGANVLTF. The sequenced DNA is TGTGCCAGCAGCCGACAGCAACCTGGGGCCAACGTCCTGACTTTC.